This passage covers 32 T cell receptor beta chains from one sample sequenced in a study of cytomegalovirus exposure and HLA in healthy donors. The PCR employed 60 Vbeta primers together with 13 Jbeta primers. Sequenced by immunoSEQ multiplex PCR; TCRdb stores in-frame clones only, minus some. The sample holds 150,000 or so clones, roughly four fifths seen once. Sequencing input: PBMCs. Receptors originate from a man younger than 45 in good health and CMV-seropositive.

The J gene is TRBJ1-4, the V gene TRBV28, with 7 nucleotides matching TRBD1. The CDR3 contains 14 residues. V dropped 6 bases and J dropped 16; count of bases not matched to a gene: 17. Germline V lookup: CDR1 MDHEN, CDR2 SYDVKM. The CDR3 bases are TGTGCCAGCAGACCGGGACAGCCAGCCTCCCGGGGGTTTTTT. As protein: CASRPGQPASRGFF.

This rearrangement joins TRBV2 to TRBJ1-1, with 9 bases identical to TRBD1. This CDR3 is 17 amino acids long. V lost 6 bases to trimming and J lost 3 bases; unmatched junction nucleotides: 14. CDR1 is SNHLY, CDR2 FYNNEI, per germline. CDR3 nucleotide sequence: TGTGCCAGCAGATATGTGACAGGGGGAACGGTCGACACTGAAGCTTTCTTT. Protein: CASRYVTGGTVDTEAFF.

This clone showed up just once. The V and J genes are TRBV7-9 and TRBJ2-7, with a weak D call TRBD2 (6 bases). Germline V gene data show CDR1 as SEHNR and CDR2 as FQNEAQ (reference sequence). This CDR3 region has 16 residues. Trimming removed 5 bases at V and 1 base at J, with 18 bases between. The CDR3 region is CASSPGGVSWSYEQYF. DNA for the CDR3: TGTGCCAGCAGCCCCGGAGGGGTTTCTTGGTCCTACGAGCAGTACTTC.

This clone was detected only once. V and J are TRBV19 and TRBJ1-5; unclear D gene. The CDR3 contains 14 residues. Germline-derived CDR1 and CDR2 are LNHDA and SQIVND (reference sequence). Trimming cost V 5 bases and J 7 bases, with 15 bases left between them. CDR3 residues: CASSSESREQPQHF. CDR3 bases: TGTGCCAGTAGTTCGGAATCCCGGGAACAGCCCCAGCATTTT.

This rearrangement joins TRBV30 to TRBJ1-2; 8 bases line up with TRBD1. Germline assignment: CDR1 GTSNPN and CDR2 SVGIG (reference sequence). This CDR3 comprises 13 residues. Trimming took 3 bases from V and 6 from J; bases not matched to a gene: 6. The DNA for the CDR3 is TGTGCCTGGAGCGCAGGGACAGGAGATGGCTACACCTTC. This sequence encodes CAWSAGTGDGYTF.

This rearrangement joins TRBV19 to TRBJ2-3; D possibly corresponds to TRBD2 (5 bases). Germline loops: CDR1 LNHDA, CDR2 SQIVND (reference sequence). V was cut by 5 bases and J by 4 bases, with 10 bases left in between. The length of the CDR3 is 13 residues. The chain's CDR3 is CASSVTRADTQYF. The CDR3, as DNA: TGTGCCAGTAGTGTCACTAGGGCAGATACGCAGTATTTT.

This chain connects TRBV7-6 to TRBJ2-3; 10 bases agree with TRBD2. Germline-derived CDR1 and CDR2 are SGHVS and FNYEAQ. J gave up 6 bases and V 1 base, and 4 bases lay outside the gene matches. The CDR3 contains 15 residues. The CDR3 region has the DNA TGTGCCAGCAGCTTAGGGGCTAGCGGGAGTGATACGCAGTATTTT. Translated, it gives CASSLGASGSDTQYF.

The chain links TRBV27 to TRBJ2-7, with 9 bases lining up with TRBD1. V lost 9 bases, J lost 4 bases, and 4 bases stayed unmatched. Germline-derived CDR1 and CDR2 are MNHEY and SMNVEV (reference sequence). The CDR3 runs 12 residues. CDR3 in amino acids: CARPGQGYEQYF. CDR3 DNA sequence: TGTGCCAGGCCGGGACAGGGTTACGAGCAGTACTTC.

V is TRBV7-9 and J is TRBJ1-2; D might be TRBD1 (5 bases). The CDR3 runs to 13 residues. The V end was cut by 1 base, the J end by 6 bases, with 9 bases between. Germline V gene data show CDR1 as SEHNR and CDR2 as FQNEAQ (reference sequence). The CDR3 sequence is CASSLGGEDGYTF. As DNA, the CDR3 is TGTGCCAGCAGCTTAGGAGGGGAGGATGGCTACACCTTC.

This clone was seen only a few times. The V and J genes are TRBV2 and TRBJ1-2; 7 bases are a match to TRBD1. V trimming: 7 bases; J trimming: 5 bases; junction bases outside the gene matches: 4. The germline V gene encodes CDR1 SNHLY and CDR2 FYNNEI. This CDR3 spans 12 amino acids. The CDR3 region is CASKGGEYGYTF. The CDR3 coding sequence is TGTGCCAGCAAAGGGGGCGAGTATGGCTACACCTTC.

This chain joins TRBV28 and TRBJ1-2; 8 bases match TRBD1. V lost 11 bases and J lost 9; bases outside the gene matches: 8. This CDR3 contains 11 residues. Germline V gene data show CDR1 as MDHEN and CDR2 as SYDVKM. CDR3 in DNA: TGTGCCGGCTACAGACAGGGGAGCTACACCTTC. It encodes CAGYRQGSYTF.

The chain combines TRBV6-4 with TRBJ2-2; no clear D gene. The V gene's germline CDR1 is MRHNA and CDR2 SNTAGT. V was cut by 6 bases and J by 1 base, with 9 bases left in between. This CDR3 contains 14 residues. This chain's CDR3 is CASSPFWNTGELFF. As DNA, the CDR3 is TGTGCCAGCAGCCCCTTTTGGAACACCGGGGAGCTGTTTTTT.

This chain uses TRBV9 with TRBJ2-1, with D possibly TRBD1 on 6 matching bases. CDR1 is SGDLS and CDR2 is YYNGEE in the germline V gene. Between the trimmed V and J ends, which lost 3 bases and 2 bases, there was a span of 12 bases. The CDR3 sequence is 15 residues long. The CDR3 sequence: CASSDQGSPYNEQFF. CDR3 bases: TGTGCCAGCAGCGACCAGGGGAGCCCCTACAATGAGCAGTTCTTC. Based on the CDR3 plus reference TRBV9 and TRBJ2-1, the full variable domain is DSGVTQTPKHLITATGQRVTLRCSPRSGDLSVYWYQQSLDQGLQFLIQYYNGEERAKGNILERFSAQQFPDLHSELNLSSLELGDSALYFCASSDQGSPYNEQFFGPGTRLTVL.

About this clone: A read error may account for a junction end that differs from germline. The chain uses TRBV29-1 and TRBJ2-1, with 9 bases fitting TRBD2. CDR3 size: 17 residues. Germline V gene data show CDR1 as SQVTM and CDR2 as ANQGSEA. CDR3 sequence: CSVEGLAGFSSYNEQFF. CDR3 sequence (DNA): TGCAGCGTCGAAGGGCTAGCGGGGTTCAGCTCCTACAATGAGCAGTTCTTC.

The chain recombines TRBV4-1 with TRBJ1-6; TRBD1 matches at 9 bases. Trimming removed 4 bases from V and 7 bases from J; junction bases left unmatched: 17. The CDR3 covers 19 residues. Germline loops: CDR1 MGHRA, CDR2 YSYEKL. The CDR3 loop reads CASSPDGTGFRRGNSPLHF. The CDR3 bases are TGCGCCAGCAGCCCAGACGGGACAGGGTTTAGGCGCGGGAATTCACCCCTCCACTTT.

This CDR3 reads CASSLWTARTVNSPLHF. As DNA, the CDR3 is TGTGCCAGCAGCCTCTGGACAGCTAGGACGGTGAATTCACCCCTCCACTTT. The chain uses TRBV7-9 and TRBJ1-6, with D tentatively TRBD1 (6 bases). The CDR3 spans 17 residues. Germline CDR1 reads SEHNR; CDR2 reads FQNEAQ (reference sequence). The ends were cut back, 5 bases at V and 7 bases at J, with 21 bases in the middle.

The J gene is TRBJ2-2, the V gene TRBV19, with TRBD1 identical over 7 bases. Unmatched junction bases numbered 6, after V lost 7 bases and J lost 7 bases. The CDR3 length is 13 residues. CDR1 is LNHDA, CDR2 SQIVND, per germline (reference sequence). The CDR3, as DNA: TGTGCCAGTATCCGGACAGGCATCGGGGAGCTGTTTTTT. Amino acids: CASIRTGIGELFF.

This chain joins TRBV4-3 and TRBJ2-7; D is uncertain. The CDR3 runs to 14 residues. Germline lookup yields CDR1 LGHNA and CDR2 YSLEER. V was cut by 0 bases and J by 7 bases, with 13 bases left in between. The CDR3 nucleotides read TGCGCCAGCAGCCAAGATCTGTACCCGGAGGAGCAGTACTTC. It yields the protein CASSQDLYPEEQYF.

The chain has TRBV9 and TRBJ2-7, with 11 bases matching TRBD2. CDR3 length: 16 amino acids. Germline lookup yields CDR1 SGDLS and CDR2 YYNGEE. V dropped 0 bases and J dropped 5; count of bases not matched to a gene: 7. The CDR3 spells CASSVGPLAGAHEQYF. CDR3 in DNA: TGTGCCAGCAGCGTAGGGCCACTAGCGGGAGCGCACGAGCAGTACTTC.

The chain links TRBV19 to TRBJ1-1, with D unresolved. V was cut by 4 bases and J by 1 base, with 7 bases left in between. The germline V gene encodes CDR1 LNHDA and CDR2 SQIVND (reference sequence). The CDR3 sequence is 13 residues long. The CDR3 sequence is CASSRVKNTEAFF. The CDR3 region has the DNA TGTGCCAGTAGTAGAGTCAAGAACACTGAAGCTTTCTTT.

This chain uses TRBV28 with TRBJ2-5; possibly TRBD1 for D (7 bases). With the DNA end fitting TRBJ2-7 better, the J assignment may be wrong. Germline CDR1 and CDR2: MDHEN and SYDVKM. This CDR3 has 18 residues. The CDR3 is CAGPPGTDDGTGRYEQYF. Here the CDR3 DNA reads TGTGCCGGGCCACCCGGGACAGATGACGGGACTGGTAGATACGAGCAGTACTTC.

This sequence joins TRBV7-2 and TRBJ2-7; D is unclear. Germline assignment: CDR1 SGHTA and CDR2 FQGNSA. Trimming took 4 bases from V and 2 from J, leaving 9 bases between them. The CDR3 extends over 13 amino acids. DNA for the CDR3: TGTGCCAGCAGCTCGGTGCTGGCCTACGAGCAGTACTTC. Encoded protein: CASSSVLAYEQYF.

The chain links TRBV6-1 to TRBJ2-1, with TRBD1 matching 8 bases. J gave up 9 bases and V 6 bases, and 13 bases lay outside the gene matches. The length of the CDR3 is 15 residues. Germline CDR1 and CDR2: MNHNS and SASEGT. The CDR3 region is CASRGSTGVGSEQFF. CDR3 bases: TGTGCCAGCAGGGGGTCGACAGGGGTAGGATCTGAGCAGTTCTTC.

The rearrangement uses TRBV6-5 and TRBJ1-1, with D perhaps TRBD1 (5 bases). The CDR3 covers 13 residues. Per germline, CDR1 MNHEY and CDR2 SVGAGI. V was pared by 6 bases and J by 0 bases, with 8 bases between. The CDR3 protein is CASSLTVNTEAFF. The CDR3 DNA reads TGTGCCAGCAGCTTGACAGTGAACACTGAAGCTTTCTTT.

On this clone: Other DNA sequences in this specimen translate into the identical CDR3. J is TRBJ1-1 and V is TRBV5-1; D gene uncertain. The CDR3 is 13 amino acids. Per germline, CDR1 SGHRS and CDR2 YFSETQ. Trimming shortened V by 4 bases and J by 0 bases, and 7 bases separated the two germline ends. CDR3: CASSLTVNTEAFF. As DNA, the CDR3 is TGCGCCAGCAGCCTTACAGTGAACACTGAAGCTTTCTTT.

V usage is TRBV25-1 and J usage is TRBJ1-5, with D unclear. CDR3 length: 14 residues. CDR1 MGHDK and CDR2 SYGVNS come from the germline V gene. V gave up 3 bases and J gave up 5 bases, with 11 bases separating them. CDR3 protein: CASSDPGTDQPQHF. DNA of the CDR3: TGTGCCAGCAGTGACCCAGGAACAGATCAGCCCCAGCATTTT.

In its sample, this clone was seen a few times. This sequence joins TRBV7-9 and TRBJ2-3; 10 bases are a match to TRBD1. J lost 4 bases, V lost 6 bases, and 4 bases had no gene match. The CDR3 covers 14 residues. Germline V gene data show CDR1 as SEHNR and CDR2 as FQNEAQ (reference sequence). The CDR3 loop is CASSPGQGADTQYF. The CDR3, as DNA: TGTGCCAGCAGTCCTGGACAGGGGGCAGATACGCAGTATTTT.

This sequence joins TRBV18 and TRBJ2-7, with TRBD2 matching 14 bases. The ends lost 6 bases at V and 0 bases at J; junction bases unmatched: 13. This CDR3 is 19 amino acids long. The germline CDR1 and CDR2 sequences are KGHSH and LQKENI. CDR3: CASSSRGTSGSVSSYEQYF. DNA for the CDR3: TGTGCCAGCTCCTCCCGCGGGACTAGCGGGAGTGTTAGCTCCTACGAGCAGTACTTC.

The V gene is TRBV19, the J gene TRBJ1-1, with unresolved D. The CDR3 covers 15 residues. Trimming removed 2 bases at V and 0 bases at J, with 10 bases between. Per germline, CDR1 LNHDA and CDR2 SQIVND (reference sequence). CDR3 in amino acids: CASSIREPMNTEAFF. The CDR3 DNA reads as TGTGCCAGTAGTATACGGGAGCCGATGAACACTGAAGCTTTCTTT. Together with reference TRBV19 and TRBJ1-1, the CDR3 gives the full variable domain: DGGITQSPKYLFRKEGQNVTLSCEQNLNHDAMYWYRQDPGQGLRLIYYSQIVNDFQKGDIAEGYSVSREKKESFPLTVTSAQKNPTAFYLCASSIREPMNTEAFFGQGTRLTVV.

This chain joins TRBV19 and TRBJ2-7; unclear D gene. Germline V lookup: CDR1 LNHDA, CDR2 SQIVND (reference sequence). Deletions cut 4 bases from V and 5 bases from J, with 6 bases between. The CDR3 length is 11 residues. The CDR3 sequence: CASSSGHEQYF. CDR3 in DNA: TGTGCCAGTAGTAGCGGCCACGAGCAGTACTTC.

The rearrangement joins TRBV19 to TRBJ2-3; 10 bases are shared with TRBD2. Per the germline V gene, CDR1 is LNHDA and CDR2 is SQIVND (reference sequence). J was trimmed by 1 base and V by 5 bases; bases with no gene match: 3. The length of the CDR3 is 15 residues. CDR3 loop: CASSVGLAGTDTQYF. The CDR3 nucleotides read TGTGCCAGTAGTGTCGGACTAGCGGGCACAGATACGCAGTATTTT.

The chain combines TRBV6-5 with TRBJ2-1; no firm D call. The V gene's germline CDR1 is MNHEY and CDR2 SVGAGI. Between the trimmed V and J ends, which lost 0 bases and 10 bases, there was a span of 13 bases. CDR3 length equals 14 residues. CDR3 in amino acids: CASSYSSRRGEQFF. The DNA of the CDR3 is TGTGCCAGCAGTTACTCGAGCCGCAGAGGCGAGCAGTTCTTC.